Listed below are T cell receptor beta chains from one sample, sequenced in a study of blood T cell repertoires in COVID-19. TCRdb's table, derived via immunoSEQ multiplex PCR, lists solely in-frame clones and lacks some. The sample has around 60,000 clones, 70% to 85% seen once. Sample: peripheral blood. The receptors originated from a woman aged 55-69 years with acute or convalescent COVID-19. CDR3s include the opening cysteine and the closing phenylalanine or tryptophan. The order of the fields is J gene, V gene, D gene, clone size, CDR3 protein, CDR3 DNA. A D gene is named only where the DNA matches it firmly. Only part of the rows carry a size: once, few, many, or a class if the clone is expanded.

TRBJ1-5 TRBV6-1 - - CASSEVAGGLNQPQHF TGTGCCAGCAGTGAAGTGGCGGGGGGTTTAAATCAGCCCCAGCATTTT
TRBJ2-7 TRBV3-1/TRBV3-2 - - CASSQGSLARYEQYF TGTGCCAGCAGCCAAGGATCGCTAGCGAGATACGAGCAGTACTTC
TRBJ1-4 TRBV7-9 - once CASSSLFQGGGEKLFF TGTGCCAGCAGCTCACTTTTCCAGGGAGGGGGTGAAAAACTGTTTTTT
TRBJ2-1 TRBV24-1 - - CATSLGGATYNEQFF TGTGCCACCAGCTTGGGGGGGGCCACCTACAATGAGCAGTTCTTC
TRBJ2-3 TRBV5-4 TRBD2 - CASSLAGLAGTDTQYF TGTGCCAGCAGCTTGGCGGGACTAGCGGGCACAGATACGCAGTATTTT
TRBJ2-5 TRBV3-1/TRBV3-2 TRBD2 - CASSRGLAGGPQYF TGTGCCAGCAGCCGCGGACTAGCGGGGGGGCCCCAGTACTTC
TRBJ2-5 TRBV5-1 TRBD2 - CASSFTRGAGTSGGAPETQYF TGCGCCAGCAGCTTCACCCGGGGGGCCGGGACTAGCGGGGGGGCCCCAGAGACCCAGTACTTC
TRBJ1-6 TRBV7-6 TRBD1 - CASSSGTGGNSPLHF TGTGCCAGCAGTTCAGGGACAGGGGGAAATTCACCCCTCCACTTT
TRBJ2-3 TRBV5-6 - - CASSLDRGSTDTQYF TGTGCCAGCAGCTTGGACCGCGGCAGCACAGATACGCAGTATTTT
TRBJ1-6 TRBV7-2 - few CASSRGRGADYNSPLHF TGTGCCAGCAGCCGCGGCCGTGGCGCTGACTATAATTCACCCCTCCACTTT
TRBJ1-1 TRBV10-3 - - CAISETVNTEAFF TGTGCCATCAGCGAAACAGTGAACACTGAAGCTTTCTTT
TRBJ1-2 TRBV25-1 TRBD1 - CASSDRTGLTGYTF TGTGCCAGCAGTGACAGGACAGGGTTGACCGGCTACACCTTC
TRBJ2-7 TRBV19 TRBD1 few CASRGTGSLSYEQYF TGTGCCAGTAGGGGGACAGGGAGCCTCTCCTACGAGCAGTACTTC
TRBJ1-2 TRBV13 TRBD1 once CASSLGQGDGYTF TGTGCCAGCAGCCTCGGACAGGGAGATGGCTACACCTTC
TRBJ1-5 TRBV19 TRBD1 - CASSTGQVYQPQHF TGTGCCAGTAGCACAGGACAGGTGTATCAGCCCCAGCATTTT
TRBJ1-5 TRBV18 - - CASSPQGYQPQHF TGTGCCAGCTCACCGCAGGGGTATCAGCCCCAGCATTTT
TRBJ2-1 TRBV5-6 - once CASSLRDIYNEQFF TGTGCCAGCAGTCTCCGGGACATCTACAATGAGCAGTTCTTC
TRBJ2-6 TRBV5-5 - - CASSPRGANVLTF TGTGCCAGCAGCCCCCGGGGGGCCAACGTCCTGACTTTC
TRBJ1-2 TRBV5-1 TRBD1 - CASTLDRSNYGYTF TGCGCCAGCACCCTGGACAGGAGTAACTATGGCTACACCTTC
TRBJ1-4 TRBV11-2 - - CASSADMSSEKLFF TGTGCCAGCAGCGCAGACATGAGTAGTGAAAAACTGTTTTTT
TRBJ1-2 TRBV6-1 TRBD1 - CASSEEWGRGAYGYTF TGTGCCAGCAGTGAAGAATGGGGCAGGGGGGCATATGGCTACACCTTC
TRBJ1-6 TRBV18 TRBD1 - CASSPGTGGSPLHF TGTGCCAGCTCACCGGGTACAGGGGGTTCACCCCTCCACTTT
TRBJ2-2 TRBV30 TRBD1 - CAWSGQGARSGELFF TGTGCCTGGAGTGGGCAGGGGGCGCGCTCCGGGGAGCTGTTTTTT
TRBJ2-1 TRBV12-2 - - CASRPPLGRSYNEQFF TGTGCAAGTCGCCCCCCACTGGGGAGGTCCTACAATGAGCAGTTCTTC
TRBJ1-6 TRBV9 - - CASSAGARGLDNSPLHF TGTGCCAGCAGCGCTGGTGCCAGGGGACTAGATAATTCACCCCTCCACTTT
TRBJ1-2 TRBV4-1 TRBD1 - CASSQTLGQGYGYTF TGCGCCAGCAGCCAGACCCTTGGACAGGGGTATGGCTACACCTTC
TRBJ2-1 TRBV6-1 TRBD1 few CASSDEGFGTAYNEQFF TGTGCCAGCAGTGATGAGGGCTTTGGGACAGCCTACAATGAGCAGTTCTTC
TRBJ1-1 TRBV5-4 TRBD1 - CASSFPQGQGHTEAFF TGTGCCAGCAGCTTTCCCCAGGGACAGGGACACACTGAAGCTTTCTTT
TRBJ1-3 TRBV20-1 - - CSASAPGGRGLGNTIYF TGCAGTGCTAGTGCTCCCGGGGGGAGGGGGTTAGGAAACACCATATATTTT
TRBJ1-2 TRBV14 TRBD1 few CASSPGTGTGYTF TGTGCCAGCAGCCCCGGGACAGGGACCGGCTACACCTTC
TRBJ1-2 TRBV10-1 - - CASSRQGSYGYTF TGCGCCAGCAGTCGGCAGGGAAGCTATGGCTACACCTTC
TRBJ1-3 TRBV12-3/TRBV12-4 - - CASSYSGNTIYF TGTGCCAGCAGTTACAGTGGAAACACCATATATTTT
TRBJ2-3 TRBV7-2 TRBD2 - CASRKPAGADTQYF TGTGCCAGCAGAAAACCGGCGGGGGCAGATACGCAGTATTTT
TRBJ1-6 TRBV11-2 TRBD1 - CASSQPGQGSTSPLHF TGTGCCAGCAGCCAGCCAGGACAGGGCTCTACTTCACCCCTCCACTTT
TRBJ2-1 TRBV6-2/TRBV6-3 - - CASSYPTGSGNEQFF TGTGCCAGCAGTTACCCGACAGGATCAGGCAATGAGCAGTTCTTC
TRBJ2-2 TRBV7-3 TRBD1 - CASSPADRDTGELFF TGTGCCAGCAGCCCCGCCGACAGGGACACCGGGGAGCTGTTTTTT
TRBJ1-2 TRBV7-2 TRBD1 once CASRRGQGYTF TGTGCCAGCAGGCGCGGACAGGGGTACACCTTC